These 21 T cell receptor beta chains were sequenced from one sample in a study of T cell responses to AZD1222 COVID-19 vaccine. TCRdb's table, derived via immunoSEQ multiplex PCR, lists solely in-frame clones and lacks some. The sample shows some 150,000 clones, roughly 92% of them seen only once. The sequences come from peripheral blood, collected on day 0 of AZD1222 vaccination. The receptors originated from an adult in good health.

This clone occurred once. This chain links TRBV27 with TRBJ2-2; 10 bases align to TRBD2. The ends lost 8 bases at V and 0 bases at J; junction bases unmatched: 3. Per the germline V gene, CDR1 is MNHEY and CDR2 is SMNVEV (reference sequence). This CDR3 spans 15 amino acids. CDR3 loop: CASRGLAANTGELFF. The CDR3, as DNA: TGTGCCAGCCGTGGACTAGCGGCGAACACCGGGGAGCTGTTTTTT.

The rearrangement links TRBV19 to TRBJ1-4; D might be TRBD1 (5 bases). V dropped 3 bases and J dropped 7 bases, with 15 bases sitting between them. CDR1 and CDR2 from the germline V gene are LNHDA and SQIVND (reference sequence). CDR3 length: 15 residues. This chain's CDR3 is CASSMGGTRGEKLFF. In DNA form, the CDR3 reads TGTGCCAGTAGTATGGGGGGGACGCGAGGTGAAAAACTGTTTTTT.

The chain is built from TRBV15 and TRBJ1-4; D call uncertain. The CDR3 covers 16 residues. V dropped 0 bases and J dropped 3 bases, with 11 bases sitting between them. Germline CDR1 is LNHNV and CDR2 is YYDKDF (reference sequence). CDR3 sequence (DNA): TGTGCCACCAGCAGAGATCAGGTTTTTGCTAATGAAAAACTGTTTTTT. Its translation: CATSRDQVFANEKLFF.

The gene calls are TRBV19 and TRBJ2-7; D may correspond to TRBD1 or TRBD2 (5 bases each). The CDR3 is made up of 14 amino acids. Trimming stripped 0 bases from V and 5 bases from J, with 11 bases between. CDR1 and CDR2 (germline): LNHDA, SQIVND (reference sequence). The CDR3 protein is CASSIDRGRDEQYF. CDR3 nucleotide sequence: TGTGCCAGTAGTATAGATCGGGGACGAGACGAGCAGTACTTC. Full variable domain (rest looked up from reference TRBV19 and TRBJ2-7): DGGITQSPKYLFRKEGQNVTLSCEQNLNHDAMYWYRQDPGQGLRLIYYSQIVNDFQKGDIAEGYSVSREKKESFPLTVTSAQKNPTAFYLCASSIDRGRDEQYFGPGTRLTVT.

The chain recombines TRBV12-5 with TRBJ1-5; 8 nucleotides match TRBD1. Trimming cost V 1 base and J 0 bases; bases outside gene matches: 8. Germline V gene lookup returns CDR1 LGHNT and CDR2 FRNRAP. The CDR3 spans 18 residues. The CDR3, as DNA: TGTGCTAGTGGTTTGGGACAGGGGATAAAATATAGCAATCAGCCCCAGCATTTT. Translating it yields CASGLGQGIKYSNQPQHF.

The V call is TRBV5-1, the J call TRBJ2-2, with D hard to call. Germline V gene data show CDR1 as SGHRS and CDR2 as YFSETQ. V was trimmed by 4 bases and J by 7 bases, leaving 5 bases between them. CDR3 length: 11 amino acids. The CDR3 loop is CASSHGGELFF. CDR3 bases: TGCGCCAGCAGCCATGGCGGGGAGCTGTTTTTT. Full variable domain (missing parts from reference TRBV5-1 and TRBJ2-2): KAGVTQTPRYLIKTRGQQVTLSCSPISGHRSVSWYQQTPGQGLQFLFEYFSETQRNKGNFPGRFSGRQFSNSRSEMNVSTLELGDSALYLCASSHGGELFFGEGSRLTVL.

This clone appeared a single time. This chain joins TRBV28 and TRBJ1-1; no definite D call. The CDR3 runs to 14 residues. Trimming shortened V by 8 bases and J by 2 bases, and 15 bases separated the two germline ends. Germline-derived CDR1 and CDR2 are MDHEN and SYDVKM. The CDR3, as DNA: TGTGCCAGCGAAGCGGGTAGGTTTAACACTGAAGCTTTCTTT. It yields the protein CASEAGRFNTEAFF.

The rearrangement joins TRBV2 to TRBJ1-5; 7 nucleotides align to TRBD1. The CDR3 covers 14 residues. Germline CDR1 is SNHLY and CDR2 is FYNNEI. With V trimmed by 6 bases and J by 4 bases, 6 bases remained unmatched. The CDR3 coding sequence is TGTGCCAGCAGCGTGGGACAGATGAATCAGCCCCAGCATTTT. It encodes CASSVGQMNQPQHF.

This clone has just a few counts. The V gene is TRBV30, the J gene TRBJ1-1, with TRBD1 matching over 7 bases. CDR1 is GTSNPN and CDR2 is SVGIG in the germline V gene (reference sequence). J was trimmed by 9 bases and V by 2 bases; bases with no gene match: 3. This CDR3 spans 11 amino acids. The CDR3 here is CAWSRGQKAFF. CDR3 in DNA: TGTGCCTGGAGTCGGGGACAGAAAGCTTTCTTT.

The chain couples TRBV4-1 to TRBJ1-1, with a possible D match to TRBD1 (6 bases). The germline gives CDR1 MGHRA, CDR2 YSYEKL. The CDR3 is made up of 14 amino acids. The germline V and J ends were trimmed by 3 bases and 5 bases, with 13 bases remaining between them. CDR3 region: CASSQTGRRTEAFF. The CDR3 DNA reads as TGCGCCAGCAGCCAGACAGGTCGTCGGACTGAAGCTTTCTTT.

The V call is TRBV6-1, the J call TRBJ2-3, with TRBD2 matching 14 bases. The V gene end was trimmed by 0 bases and the J gene end by 9 bases; junction bases not matched to a gene: 8. CDR3 length: 17 residues. The V gene's germline CDR1 is MNHNS and CDR2 SASEGT. The CDR3: CASSEAGTSGSTGTQYF. DNA for the CDR3: TGTGCCAGCAGTGAAGCCGGGACTAGCGGGAGCACAGGGACGCAGTATTTT.

This clone appeared once. The genes are TRBV6-5 and TRBJ1-1; tentative D call: TRBD1 (6 bases). The germline CDR1 and CDR2 sequences are MNHEY and SVGAGI. This CDR3 is 14 amino acids long. The V end was cut by 2 bases, the J end by 4 bases, with 11 bases between. The DNA of the CDR3 is TGTGCCAGCAGTTACCAGGGGTTTGGCACTGAAGCTTTCTTT. It codes for CASSYQGFGTEAFF.

The chain couples TRBV9 to TRBJ2-2; 7 nucleotides line up with TRBD2. CDR3 length: 16 amino acids. Per germline, CDR1 SGDLS and CDR2 YYNGEE. The ends lost 0 bases at V and 2 bases at J; junction bases unmatched: 4. The CDR3, as DNA: TGTGCCAGCAGCGTAGCGAGCGGGGTCAACACCGGGGAGCTGTTTTTT. Translated, it gives CASSVASGVNTGELFF.

This clone was counted between two and nine times. The chain is built from TRBV27 and TRBJ1-5; no definite D call. Germline V gene lookup returns CDR1 MNHEY and CDR2 SMNVEV (reference sequence). Trimming stripped 3 bases from V and 2 bases from J, with 2 bases between. The CDR3 totals 12 residues. The CDR3 bases are TGTGCCAGCAGTTTCGGCAATCAGCCCCAGCATTTT. Amino acids: CASSFGNQPQHF.

V gene TRBV27 combines with J gene TRBJ2-1; the match to TRBD1 covers 9 bases. After removal of 5 bases from V and 15 bases from J, the junction contained 8 bases not matched to a gene. The V gene's germline CDR1 is MNHEY and CDR2 SMNVEV (reference sequence). CDR3 length: 12 amino acids. This chain's CDR3 is CASSPGQGSPFF. DNA of the CDR3: TGTGCCAGCAGTCCTGGACAGGGGTCGCCGTTCTTC.

The rearrangement links TRBV30 to TRBJ1-3; 7 nucleotides line up with TRBD1. Trimming removed 1 base from V and 4 bases from J; junction bases left unmatched: 4. Germline V gene data show CDR1 as GTSNPN and CDR2 as SVGIG (reference sequence). The CDR3 sequence is 14 residues long. This chain's CDR3 is CAWSEGAWGNTIYF. The DNA of the CDR3 is TGTGCCTGGAGTGAGGGGGCATGGGGAAACACCATATATTTT.

The rearrangement uses TRBV28 and TRBJ2-1; D unclear. V was pared by 0 bases and J by 4 bases, with 10 bases between. Germline V gene lookup returns CDR1 MDHEN and CDR2 SYDVKM. The length of the CDR3 is 15 residues. This chain's CDR3 is CASSLWGNPYNEQFF. The CDR3 DNA reads as TGTGCCAGCAGTTTATGGGGAAACCCATACAATGAGCAGTTCTTC.

The rearrangement links TRBV15 to TRBJ2-3, with D unclear. This CDR3 contains 14 residues. V gave up 0 bases and J gave up 4 bases, with 8 bases separating them. Germline assignment: CDR1 LNHNV and CDR2 YYDKDF (reference sequence). CDR3 DNA sequence: TGTGCCACCAGCAGAGATCGGGCGGCAGATACGCAGTATTTT. Translated: CATSRDRAADTQYF.

The rearrangement joins TRBV2 to TRBJ1-2, with D uncertain. This CDR3 is 13 amino acids long. The V end was cut by 9 bases, the J end by 4 bases, with 15 bases between. Germline V gives CDR1 SNHLY, CDR2 FYNNEI. This CDR3 is CARERPLRYGYTF. As DNA, the CDR3 is TGTGCCAGAGAGCGACCCTTACGCTATGGCTACACCTTC. Together with reference TRBV2 and TRBJ1-2, the CDR3 gives the full variable domain: EPEVTQTPSHQVTQMGQEVILRCVPISNHLYFYWYRQILGQKVEFLVSFYNNEISEKSEIFDDQFSVERPDGSNFTLKIRSTKLEDSAMYFCARERPLRYGYTFGSGTRLTVV.

The chain carries TRBV19 and TRBJ1-2; D not certain. Germline-derived CDR1 and CDR2 are LNHDA and SQIVND (reference sequence). There are 11 residues in the CDR3. V lost 8 bases, J lost 4 bases, and 8 bases lay in between. CDR3 region: CASGESYGYTF. CDR3 DNA: TGTGCCAGTGGGGAATCCTATGGCTACACCTTC.

The chain joins TRBV29-1 to TRBJ2-7, with D tentatively TRBD1 or TRBD2 (5 bases each). Germline assignment: CDR1 SQVTM and CDR2 ANQGSEA. CDR3 length: 12 residues. Between the trimmed V and J ends, which lost 5 bases and 2 bases, there was a span of 10 bases. For the CDR3, the DNA is TGCAGCGTTCGGGGCGGAGCCTACGAGCAGTACTTC. Its protein is CSVRGGAYEQYF.